Below, 10 T cell receptor beta chains from the same sample are listed, as sequenced in a study of T cell clonotyping in hematopoietic cell transplantation. The method was immunoSEQ multiplex PCR; TCRdb's version includes in-frame clones alone and lacks a portion of them. This sample has some 26,000 clones, with roughly 85% found just once. The time point here: recipient sample about 28 days before transplant, after cytoreduction. Material: peripheral blood mononuclear cells, obtained before stem cell transplant. The source of these receptors is a man between 35 and 55 years old with acute myeloid leukemia. Some clones in this sample may be carry-over from other donors' samples.

The chain carries TRBV11-2 and TRBJ2-1, with D tentatively TRBD1 (5 bases). CDR3 length: 16 residues. Trimming took 8 bases from V and 7 from J, leaving 24 bases between them. The germline CDR1 and CDR2 sequences are SGHAT and FQNNGV. CDR3 loop: CASRGAGLQALNEQFF. The CDR3 DNA sequence: TGTGCCAGCCGCGGCGCTGGCCTACAGGCGTTGAATGAGCAGTTCTTC.

This chain links TRBV27 with TRBJ2-1; 12 positions agree with TRBD1. CDR1 MNHEY and CDR2 SMNVEV come from the germline V gene (reference sequence). Trimming took 6 bases from V and 8 from J; bases not matched to a gene: 5. The CDR3 has 14 amino acids. The CDR3 DNA reads as TGTGCCAGCAGGACCGGGACAGGGGGCCATGAGCAGTTCTTC. This translates into CASRTGTGGHEQFF.

The V call is TRBV11-3, the J call TRBJ2-7; no clear D gene. Trimming removed 1 base from V and 3 bases from J, with 7 bases in between. The CDR3 is made up of 13 amino acids. Germline V lookup: CDR1 SGHNT, CDR2 YENEEA. The CDR3 nucleotides are TGTGCCAGCAGCTTAGTGAGCGTCTACGAGCAGTACTTC. Its translation is CASSLVSVYEQYF.

The chain recombines TRBV7-2 with TRBJ1-2; 7 bases fit TRBD1. CDR3 length: 14 residues. J lost 7 bases, V lost 3 bases, and 8 bases had no gene match. Looked up from germline, CDR1 is SGHTA and CDR2 is FQGNSA. The CDR3 here is CASSFNQGDGGYTF. CDR3 DNA: TGTGCCAGCAGCTTCAATCAGGGGGATGGTGGCTACACCTTC.

The chain uses TRBV6-5 and TRBJ1-2; D is unclear. Trimming shortened V by 6 bases and J by 4 bases, and 15 bases separated the two germline ends. This CDR3 is 14 amino acids long. Germline assignment: CDR1 MNHEY and CDR2 SVGAGI. DNA of the CDR3: TGTGCCAGCAGCCCCCATACAGACGGCTATGGCTACACCTTC. This codes for CASSPHTDGYGYTF.

This chain joins TRBV6-6 and TRBJ1-5; 8 bases map to TRBD1. In germline, CDR1 is MNHNY, CDR2 SVGAGI (reference sequence). This CDR3 contains 15 residues. V lost 2 bases to trimming and J lost 6 bases; unmatched junction nucleotides: 6. The CDR3 is CASSYSQGAAQPQHF. In nucleotides, the CDR3 is TGTGCCAGCAGTTACAGTCAGGGGGCGGCTCAGCCCCAGCATTTT.

The rearrangement links TRBV6-1 to TRBJ1-2, with a weak D call TRBD1 (6 bases). Germline V gives CDR1 MNHNS, CDR2 SASEGT. The CDR3 totals 13 residues. Trimming pared 1 base from V and 4 bases from J, leaving 7 bases between. The CDR3: CASSEGGPYGYTF. The CDR3 DNA follows: TGTGCCAGCAGTGAAGGGGGGCCCTATGGCTACACCTTC.

This chain joins TRBV18 and TRBJ2-7; 11 bases match TRBD2. V dropped 3 bases and J dropped 0; count of bases not matched to a gene: 4. Germline V gives CDR1 KGHSH, CDR2 LQKENI. The CDR3 runs 16 residues. The CDR3: CASSPLAGGNSYEQYF. CDR3 bases: TGTGCCAGCTCACCTCTAGCGGGGGGAAACTCCTACGAGCAGTACTTC.

The rearrangement links TRBV29-1 to TRBJ2-7, with D hard to call. The CDR3 spans 11 residues. Trimming left V 6 bases short and J 5 bases short, with 11 bases between. CDR1 and CDR2 (germline): SQVTM, ANQGSEA. This CDR3 is CSVDDGDEQYF. The DNA for the CDR3 is TGCAGCGTCGACGACGGTGACGAGCAGTACTTC.

The chain joins TRBV10-3 to TRBJ1-5; possible D gene TRBD1, 5 bases. The CDR3 spans 16 residues. The V gene lost 0 bases and the J gene lost 0 bases, with 9 bases spanning the gap. CDR1 is ENHRY, CDR2 SYGVKD, per germline. CDR3 amino acids: CAISESGGVSNQPQHF. The DNA of the CDR3 is TGTGCCATCAGTGAGTCGGGAGGGGTTAGCAATCAGCCCCAGCATTTT.